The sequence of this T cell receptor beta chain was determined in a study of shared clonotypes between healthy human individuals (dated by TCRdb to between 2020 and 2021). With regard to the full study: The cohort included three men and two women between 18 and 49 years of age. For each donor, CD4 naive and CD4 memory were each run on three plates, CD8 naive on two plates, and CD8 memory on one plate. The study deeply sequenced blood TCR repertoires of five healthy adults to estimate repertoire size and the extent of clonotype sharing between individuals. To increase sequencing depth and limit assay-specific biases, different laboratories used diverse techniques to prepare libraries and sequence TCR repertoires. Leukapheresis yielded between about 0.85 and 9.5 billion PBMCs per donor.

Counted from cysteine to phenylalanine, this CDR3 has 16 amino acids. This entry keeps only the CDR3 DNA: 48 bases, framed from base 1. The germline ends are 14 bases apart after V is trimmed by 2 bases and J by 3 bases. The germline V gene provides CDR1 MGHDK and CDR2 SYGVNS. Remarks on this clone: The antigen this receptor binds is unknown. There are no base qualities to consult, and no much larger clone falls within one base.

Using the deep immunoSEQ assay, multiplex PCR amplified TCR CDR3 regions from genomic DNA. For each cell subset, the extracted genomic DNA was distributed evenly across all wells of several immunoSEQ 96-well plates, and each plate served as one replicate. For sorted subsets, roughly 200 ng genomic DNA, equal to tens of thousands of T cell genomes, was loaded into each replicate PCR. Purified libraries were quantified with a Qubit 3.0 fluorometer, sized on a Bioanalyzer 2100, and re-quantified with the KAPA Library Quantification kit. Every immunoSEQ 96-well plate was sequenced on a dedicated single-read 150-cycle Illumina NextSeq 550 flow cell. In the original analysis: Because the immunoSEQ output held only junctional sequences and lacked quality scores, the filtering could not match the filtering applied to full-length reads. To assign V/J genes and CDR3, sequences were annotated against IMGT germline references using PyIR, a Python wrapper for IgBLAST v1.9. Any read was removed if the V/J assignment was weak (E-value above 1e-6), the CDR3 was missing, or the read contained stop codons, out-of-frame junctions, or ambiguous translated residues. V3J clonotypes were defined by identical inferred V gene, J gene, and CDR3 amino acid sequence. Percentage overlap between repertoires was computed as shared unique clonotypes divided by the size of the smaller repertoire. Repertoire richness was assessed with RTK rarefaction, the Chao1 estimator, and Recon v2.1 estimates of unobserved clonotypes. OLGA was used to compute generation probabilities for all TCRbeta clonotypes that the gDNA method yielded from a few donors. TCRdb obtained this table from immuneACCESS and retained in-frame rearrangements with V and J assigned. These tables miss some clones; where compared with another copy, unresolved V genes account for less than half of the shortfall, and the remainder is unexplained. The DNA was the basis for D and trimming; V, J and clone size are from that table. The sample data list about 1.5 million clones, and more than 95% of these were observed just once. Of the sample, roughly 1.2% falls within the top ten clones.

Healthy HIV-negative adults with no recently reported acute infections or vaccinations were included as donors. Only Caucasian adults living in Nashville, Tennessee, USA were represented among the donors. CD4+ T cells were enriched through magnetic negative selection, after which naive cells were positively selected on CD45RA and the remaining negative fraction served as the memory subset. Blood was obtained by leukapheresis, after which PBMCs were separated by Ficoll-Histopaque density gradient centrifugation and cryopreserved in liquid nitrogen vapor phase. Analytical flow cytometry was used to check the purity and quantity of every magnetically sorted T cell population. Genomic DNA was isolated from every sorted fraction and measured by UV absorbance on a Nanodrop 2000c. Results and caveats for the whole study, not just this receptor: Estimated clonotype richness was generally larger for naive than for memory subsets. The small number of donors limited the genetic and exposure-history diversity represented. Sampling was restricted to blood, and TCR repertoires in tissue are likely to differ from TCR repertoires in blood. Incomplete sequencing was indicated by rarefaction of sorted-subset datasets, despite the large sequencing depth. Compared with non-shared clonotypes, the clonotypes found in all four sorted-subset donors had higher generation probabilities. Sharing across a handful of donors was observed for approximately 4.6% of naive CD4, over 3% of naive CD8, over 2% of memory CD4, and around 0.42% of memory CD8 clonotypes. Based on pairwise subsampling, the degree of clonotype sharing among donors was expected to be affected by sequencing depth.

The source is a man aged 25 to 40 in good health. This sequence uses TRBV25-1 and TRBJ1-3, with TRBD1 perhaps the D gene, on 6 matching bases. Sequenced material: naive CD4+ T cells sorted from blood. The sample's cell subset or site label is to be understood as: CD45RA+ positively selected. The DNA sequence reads TGTGCCAGCAGTGAAAACTTGGGGGCCCATGGAAACACCATATATTTT. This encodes CASSENLGAHGNTIYF.